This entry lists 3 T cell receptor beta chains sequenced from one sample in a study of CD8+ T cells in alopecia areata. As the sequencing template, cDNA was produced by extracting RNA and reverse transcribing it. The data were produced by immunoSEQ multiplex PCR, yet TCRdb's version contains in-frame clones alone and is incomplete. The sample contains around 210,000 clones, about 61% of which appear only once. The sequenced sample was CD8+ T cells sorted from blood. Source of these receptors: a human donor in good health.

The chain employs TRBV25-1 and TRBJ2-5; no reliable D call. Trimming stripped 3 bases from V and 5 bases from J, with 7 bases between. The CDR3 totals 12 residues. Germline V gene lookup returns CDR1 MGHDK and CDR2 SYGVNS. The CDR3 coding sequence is TGTGCCAGCAGTGAGTTGGGGGAGACCCAGTACTTC. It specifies CASSELGETQYF.

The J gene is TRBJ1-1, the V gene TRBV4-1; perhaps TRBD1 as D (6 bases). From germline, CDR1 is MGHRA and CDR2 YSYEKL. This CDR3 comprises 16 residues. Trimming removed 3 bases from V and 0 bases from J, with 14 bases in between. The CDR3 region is CASSHPPQGMNTEAFF. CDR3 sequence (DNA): TGCGCCAGCAGCCACCCACCACAGGGAATGAACACTGAAGCTTTCTTT.

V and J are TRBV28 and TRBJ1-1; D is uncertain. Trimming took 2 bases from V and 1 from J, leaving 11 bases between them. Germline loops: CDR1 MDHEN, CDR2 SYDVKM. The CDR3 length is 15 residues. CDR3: CASSLEAERNTEAFF. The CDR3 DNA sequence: TGTGCCAGCAGTTTAGAGGCAGAGAGGAACACTGAAGCTTTCTTT.